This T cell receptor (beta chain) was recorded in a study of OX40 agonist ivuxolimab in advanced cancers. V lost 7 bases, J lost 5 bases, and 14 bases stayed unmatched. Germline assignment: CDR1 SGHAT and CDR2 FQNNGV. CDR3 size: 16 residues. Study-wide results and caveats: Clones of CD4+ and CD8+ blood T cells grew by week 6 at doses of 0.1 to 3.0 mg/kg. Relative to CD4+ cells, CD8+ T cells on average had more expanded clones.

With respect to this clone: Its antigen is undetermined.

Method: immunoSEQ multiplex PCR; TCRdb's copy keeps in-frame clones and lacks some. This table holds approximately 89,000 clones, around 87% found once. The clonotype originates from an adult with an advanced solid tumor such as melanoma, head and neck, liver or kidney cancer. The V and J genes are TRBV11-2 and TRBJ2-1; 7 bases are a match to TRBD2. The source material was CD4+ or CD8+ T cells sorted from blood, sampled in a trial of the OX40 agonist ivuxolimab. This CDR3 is CASTSNMARGNNEQFF. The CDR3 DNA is TGTGCCAGCACCTCCAACATGGCGCGGGGGAACAATGAGCAGTTCTTC.